Detailed here is one T cell receptor (beta chain). The target antigen is unknown. TCRdb's table, derived via immunoSEQ multiplex PCR, lists solely in-frame clones and lacks some. This sample has 70,000 to 95,000 clones, with more than 80% found just once. The data belong to a study of a mutant IDH1 vaccine in newly diagnosed glioma. Overall study: Across weeks 1, 3, 5, 7, 11, 15, 19 and 23, patients received a vaccination each time, eight in all. Study results and limitations: A vaccine-induced immune response developed in more than 85% of the patients. Pseudoprogression apparently tracked independently of changes in top peripheral T cell clonotypes.

The time point is: week 23, last vaccination. Each dose delivered 300 ug of mutant IDH1 20-mer peptide subcutaneously with imiquimod. Astrocytomas found in donors were new, WHO grade 3 or 4, IDH1-mutant and ATRX-lost. CDR3 length: 15 amino acids. The germline V gene encodes CDR1 ENHRY and CDR2 SYGVKD. The V end lost 0 bases, the J end lost 0 bases, and 8 bases lay between the germline ends. Specimen: PBMCs, collected from a glioma patient whose treatment included an IDH1 peptide vaccine. This receptor was identified in a woman aged 45 to 65 with glioma. The V gene is TRBV10-3, the J gene TRBJ1-1; no reliable D call. The CDR3 DNA sequence: TGTGCCATCAGTGAGTCGTGGGGTATGAACACTGAAGCTTTCTTT. Protein: CAISESWGMNTEAFF.